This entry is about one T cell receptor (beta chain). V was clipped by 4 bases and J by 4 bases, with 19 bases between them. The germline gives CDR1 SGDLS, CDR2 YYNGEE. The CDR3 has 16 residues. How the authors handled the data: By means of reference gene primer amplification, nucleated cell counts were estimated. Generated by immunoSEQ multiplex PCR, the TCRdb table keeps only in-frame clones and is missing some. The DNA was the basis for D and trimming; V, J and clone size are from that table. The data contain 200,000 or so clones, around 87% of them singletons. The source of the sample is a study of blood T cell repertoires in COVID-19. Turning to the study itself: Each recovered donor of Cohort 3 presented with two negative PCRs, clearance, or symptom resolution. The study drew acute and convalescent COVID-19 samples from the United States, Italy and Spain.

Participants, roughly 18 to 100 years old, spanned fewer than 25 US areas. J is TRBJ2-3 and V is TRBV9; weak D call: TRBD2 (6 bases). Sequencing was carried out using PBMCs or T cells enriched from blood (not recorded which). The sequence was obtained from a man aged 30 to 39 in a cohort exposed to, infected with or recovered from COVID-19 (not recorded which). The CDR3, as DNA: TGTGCCAGCAGCCCCTCGGGGGTCCAGGGACCAGATACGCAGTATTTT. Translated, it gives CASSPSGVQGPDTQYF.